This T cell receptor (beta chain) was obtained from a study of graft-versus-host responses after intestinal transplantation. General observations from the study: Some GvH clones appeared in ileal mucosa or blood before recipient bone marrow. There was an association between peak levels of circulating GvH clones and early post-transplant HvG declines.

The CDR3 consists of 12 residues. The germline V gene encodes CDR1 SNHLY and CDR2 FYNNEI. Deletions cut 3 bases from V and 9 bases from J, with 9 bases between. Sequencing was performed with immunoSEQ multiplex PCR; in TCRdb, only in-frame clones are kept and a portion is missing. The top ten hold around 3.6% of the sample, which has under 50,000 clones, more than 80% seen once. Turning to this clone: No antigen is known for it.

The TCR comes from a human patient who received an intestinal transplant, so some T cells may come from the graft donor. The material was PBMCs, obtained approximately 700 days after intestinal transplantation. J is TRBJ1-5 and V is TRBV2; D unresolved. CDR3 sequence: CASSDVRGPQHF. CDR3 coding DNA: TGTGCCAGCAGTGATGTTAGAGGGCCCCAGCATTTT.